Included here is one T cell receptor beta chain sequence, with context. This clonotype has a single count. The clone's antigen remains unknown. No per-base quality is available; no much larger clone lies one base away. Evidence from one read is weak. In the study, sorted CD4+ and CD8+ blood T cells from patients with severe aplastic anemia and from healthy subjects underwent deep sequencing of TCR repertoires. Ficoll-Paque density gradient centrifugation was used to isolate peripheral blood mononuclear cells. Before DNA extraction, CD4+ and CD8+ T cells were sorted with FACS or magnetic beads. This specimen comes from a study of CD8+CD57+ T cells in acquired aplastic anemia (dated by TCRdb to 2016 to 2019). Background on the whole study: DNA extracted from sorted CD4+ and CD8+ cells had a mean of about 3.2 ug, with a range of 0.2 to 27.4 ug. An average of roughly 10 million reads for CD4+ cells and roughly 12 million reads for CD8+ cells was obtained from healthy donor samples.

The CDR3 covers 14 residues, taking in both the cysteine and the phenylalanine. Only the CDR3 portion is preserved as DNA: 42 bases, with reading frame beginning at the first base. Trimming removed 5 bases from V and 0 bases from J, leaving 7 bases between the germline ends. Sequences MGHDK (CDR1) and SYGVNS (CDR2) are obtained from the germline V gene. What the authors observed across the whole study: Between patients and healthy controls, no significant difference in CD8+ Simpson's diversity was found (P=0.060). About 30 CD8+ CDR3 sequences were found in both patients and controls but appeared to be highly expressed in patients and within the immunodominant clones of the patients.

TCR beta VDJ combination and CDR3 sequence profiling used genomic DNA as the template. An Illumina HiSeq 2000 was the platform used for TCR repertoire sequencing. Turning to the authors' computational methods: Repertoire assessment relied on Simpson's diversity index, CDR3 size and DJ length profiles, and TRBV/TRBJ rearrangement plots. The most abundant DNA sequence in the deep sequencing data was defined as the immunodominant clone. CDR3 amino acid sequences were checked for sharing between subjects and were compared against published repertoires and the VDJdb database. The public reads were reprocessed in TCRdb via fastp at Q25 and MiXCR, keeping in-frame beta chains. Each entry merges the rows of one CDR3 protein and shows their most common DNA and genes. For this entry, the V and J calls and clone size follow TCRdb and not the study's own pipeline. For this sample the table gives under 200,000 distinct CDR3 sequences, of which approximately 43% were detected only once. The ten largest clones represent over 0.95% of the sample.

Sample: sorted CD4+, CD8+, or CD8+CD57+ T cells (not recorded which) from PBMCs. The chain is encoded by TRBV25-1 joined to TRBJ2-2, with no reliable assignment of the D segment. The receptor's source is a human donor in good health. The DNA sequence reads TGTGCCAGCAGTTTTACGGCGAACACCGGGGAGCTGTTTTTT. Translation gives CASSFTANTGELFF.